Shown below are 23 T cell receptor beta chains from a single sample sequenced in a study of human T cells and chemical hapten exposure. Stated time point: patch test 3, about 24 weeks after DPC sensitization. Treatment meaning: therapeutic diphenylcyclopropenone sensitization with weekly scalp DPC. TCRdb processed the RACE reads anew with MiXCR; each CDR3 protein has one entry. This table holds about 84,000 distinct CDR3 sequences, under 14% found once. The specimen was whole blood, collected in connection with sensitization to the hapten diphenylcyclopropenone (DPC). Every receptor here comes from a woman aged 50 to 65 with alopecia areata. Some clones in this sample may be carry-over from other donors' samples.

In DNA, the CDR3 is TGTGCCAGCACAAACGTGGGGGATCAGCCCCAGCATTTT. It specifies CASTNVGDQPQHF. J is TRBJ1-5 and V is TRBV6-6, with TRBD1 as a possible D gene (5 bases). Between the trimmed V and J ends, which lost 7 bases and 5 bases, there was a span of 12 bases. The CDR3 consists of 13 residues. Germline CDR1 is MNHNY and CDR2 is SVGAGI (reference sequence).

This clonotype was seen a few times. This chain links TRBV4-1 with TRBJ1-1; D unresolved. Looked up from germline, CDR1 is MGHRA and CDR2 is YSYEKL. The CDR3 loop spans 17 amino acids. V lost 1 base and J lost 0, with 15 bases in between. CDR3: CASSQADMGFLNTEAFF. CDR3 nucleotide sequence: TGCGCCAGCAGCCAAGCCGACATGGGATTCCTGAACACTGAAGCTTTCTTT.

This clonotype has a handful of counts. This rearrangement joins TRBV7-6 to TRBJ1-1; tentatively, D is TRBD1 (6 bases). From germline, CDR1 is SGHVS and CDR2 FNYEAQ. V was clipped by 5 bases and J by 8 bases, with 15 bases between them. There are 13 residues in the CDR3. The CDR3 DNA reads as TGTGCCAGCAGCCCGTGGGACACCGGGGAAGCTTTCTTT. As protein: CASSPWDTGEAFF.

The J gene is TRBJ2-3, the V gene TRBV2; 9 nucleotides match TRBD1. Germline assignment: CDR1 SNHLY and CDR2 FYNNEI. This CDR3 contains 17 residues. The ends lost 3 bases at V and 5 bases at J; junction bases unmatched: 12. The CDR3 is CASSDFAARQGGDTQYF. DNA for the CDR3: TGTGCCAGCAGTGATTTTGCCGCGAGACAGGGGGGAGATACGCAGTATTTT.

This clonotype was detected many times. The chain couples TRBV4-3 to TRBJ2-7; 9 bases are a match to TRBD2. The germline V gene encodes CDR1 LGHNA and CDR2 YSLEER. This CDR3 spans 14 amino acids. After removal of 4 bases from V and 4 bases from J, the junction contained 5 bases not matched to a gene. The DNA of the CDR3 is TGCGCCAGCAGCCTGGCTAGCGGGATTTACGAGCAGTACTTC. Its translation is CASSLASGIYEQYF.

This clonotype was picked up a small number of times. This chain connects TRBV6-6 to TRBJ2-2; the D is unclear. V was clipped by 5 bases and J by 4 bases, with 8 bases between them. The germline CDR1 and CDR2 sequences are MNHNY and SVGAGI (reference sequence). The CDR3 has 13 amino acids. Here the CDR3 reads CASSAASTGELFF. CDR3 DNA sequence: TGTGCCAGCAGTGCCGCTAGCACCGGGGAGCTGTTTTTT.

Concerning this clonotype itself: This sequence may be a read error, since a much larger clone differs from it by one base. The V gene is TRBV7-2, the J gene TRBJ2-1, with D possibly being TRBD2 (5 bases). CDR1 is SGHTA and CDR2 is FQGNSA in the germline V gene. The CDR3 loop spans 12 amino acids. CDR3 nucleotides: TGTGCCAGCAGCTTAACCAGCGGTGAGCCGTTCTTC. Translation: CASSLTSGEPFF.

This clonotype showed up many times. DNA of the CDR3: TGTGCCAGCAGTACGTCAGGTGAAGCTTTCTTT. Protein sequence: CASSTSGEAFF. The V and J genes are TRBV6-2 or TRBV6-3 and TRBJ1-1; D gene ambiguous. Trimming cost V 5 bases and J 7 bases, with 8 bases left between them. Germline CDR1 is MNHEY and CDR2 is SVGEGT. This CDR3 has 11 amino acids.

The rearrangement links TRBV6-6 to TRBJ2-3; perhaps D is TRBD1 or TRBD2 (6 bases each). Germline CDR1 and CDR2: MNHNY and SVGAGI (reference sequence). V gave up 4 bases and J gave up 4 bases, with 12 bases separating them. The CDR3 sequence is 14 residues long. The CDR3 nucleotides read TGTGCCAGCAGTTCGAGTAGGGGGGCAGATACGCAGTATTTT. Protein sequence: CASSSSRGADTQYF.

This clonotype turned up a few times. This rearrangement joins TRBV29-1 to TRBJ2-1; 8 bases are a match to TRBD2. CDR1 SQVTM and CDR2 ANQGSEA come from the germline V gene. The CDR3 is made up of 13 amino acids. The junction had 4 bases not matched to a gene; V was cut back by 3 bases and J by 6 bases. Written as DNA, the CDR3 is TGCAGCGTTGAGCGGGAGGTGAGCAATGAGCAGTTCTTC. Translation gives CSVEREVSNEQFF.

This clonotype has just a few counts. V and J are TRBV20-1 and TRBJ1-4; D remains unclear. The CDR3 spans 15 residues. The V end was cut by 6 bases, the J end by 0 bases, with 14 bases between. CDR1 is DFQATT and CDR2 is SNEGSKA in the germline V gene (reference sequence). CDR3 sequence (DNA): TGCAGTGCCACCCGGGCGGCTTCAACTAATGAAAAACTGTTTTTT. It specifies CSATRAASTNEKLFF.

This clonotype was picked up many times. The rearrangement joins TRBV11-1 to TRBJ2-7; 8 bases are shared with TRBD1. After removal of 2 bases from V and 6 bases from J, the junction contained 3 bases not matched to a gene. The CDR3 contains 13 residues. The V gene's germline CDR1 is SGHAT and CDR2 FQDESV (reference sequence). Written as DNA, the CDR3 is TGTGCCAGCAGCTTAACCACAGGGGGCGAGCAGTACTTC. This sequence encodes CASSLTTGGEQYF. Complete variable domain (other parts from reference TRBV11-1 and TRBJ2-7): EAEVAQSPRYKITEKSQAVAFWCDPISGHATLYWYRQILGQGPELLVQFQDESVVDDSQLPKDRFSAERLKGVDSTLKIQPAELGDSAMYLCASSLTTGGEQYFGPGTRLTVT.

The V call is TRBV4-3, the J call TRBJ1-2, with D hard to call. Germline CDR1 is LGHNA and CDR2 is YSLEER. The CDR3 has 14 residues. The V end lost 0 bases, the J end lost 4 bases, and 9 bases lay between the germline ends. CDR3 protein: CASSQETTSYGYTF. In nucleotides, the CDR3 is TGCGCCAGCAGCCAAGAGACCACTAGCTATGGCTACACCTTC.

This clonotype was picked up a small number of times. This chain uses TRBV7-9 with TRBJ2-7, with 8 bases fitting TRBD1. V shed 5 bases and J 3 bases; nucleotides not matched to a gene: 9. The germline gives CDR1 SEHNR, CDR2 FQNEAQ (reference sequence). This CDR3 comprises 15 residues. The CDR3 is CASSPPGQGNYEQYF. CDR3 nucleotide sequence: TGTGCCAGCAGCCCCCCCGGACAGGGAAACTACGAGCAGTACTTC.

There are many counts of this clonotype. This rearrangement joins TRBV18 to TRBJ1-1; the D gene is possibly TRBD1 (5 bases). There are 16 residues in the CDR3. Trimming cost V 3 bases and J 2 bases, with 16 bases left between them. CDR1 KGHSH and CDR2 LQKENI come from the germline V gene. Written as DNA, the CDR3 is TGTGCCAGCTCACCCCTTCCGGGGCGGGAAAACACTGAAGCTTTCTTT. This encodes CASSPLPGRENTEAFF.

This clonotype has ten or more counts. This chain uses TRBV5-1 with TRBJ2-2; unclear D gene. The germline V and J ends were trimmed by 0 bases and 2 bases, with 8 bases remaining between them. The germline CDR1 and CDR2 sequences are SGHRS and YFSETQ. The CDR3 length is 15 residues. The chain's CDR3 is CASSLDSSNTGELFF. CDR3 coding DNA: TGCGCCAGCAGCTTGGACAGCAGCAACACCGGGGAGCTGTTTTTT. The entire variable domain, with the rest obtained from reference TRBV5-1 and TRBJ2-2, is as follows: KAGVTQTPRYLIKTRGQQVTLSCSPISGHRSVSWYQQTPGQGLQFLFEYFSETQRNKGNFPGRFSGRQFSNSRSEMNVSTLELGDSALYLCASSLDSSNTGELFFGEGSRLTVL.

This chain joins TRBV12-3 or TRBV12-4 and TRBJ1-6, with D possibly matching TRBD1 (6 bases). The CDR3 extends over 13 amino acids. Trimming removed 6 bases from V and 10 bases from J, with 13 bases in between. This CDR3 is CASRTLGGSPLHF. DNA for the CDR3: TGTGCCAGCAGAACATTAGGGGGGTCACCCCTCCACTTT.

V usage is TRBV27 and J usage is TRBJ1-2, with unresolved D. V lost 6 bases and J lost 8, with 19 bases in between. This CDR3 region has 14 residues. Germline CDR1 MNHEY, CDR2 SMNVEV (reference sequence). Here the CDR3 DNA reads TGTGCCAGCAGGGCCCAGGCCCAGGTCGCGGGCTACACCTTC. It specifies CASRAQAQVAGYTF.

This clonotype occurred a few times. The junction and the germline gene differ at one end; a read error may be behind it. The chain links TRBV7-8 to TRBJ2-7; the D gene is possibly TRBD2 (7 bases). Germline V lookup: CDR1 SGHVS, CDR2 FQNEAQ. This CDR3 comprises 20 residues. CDR3 sequence reads: CASSLSGGRIWQTAVLRAAF. CDR3 sequence (DNA): TGTGCCAGCAGCTTATCGGGGGGCCGAATTTGGCAGACCGCGGTCCTACGGGCGGCCTTC.

The chain uses TRBV7-2 and TRBJ2-7; 11 bases align to TRBD2. Trimming at V came to 1 base and at J to 5 bases, leaving 1 base not matched to a gene. Germline CDR1 SGHTA, CDR2 FQGNSA. The CDR3 sequence is 14 residues long. The DNA for the CDR3 is TGTGCCAGCAGCTTAGAACTAGCGGGAGACGAGCAGTACTTC. Residues: CASSLELAGDEQYF.

This clonotype appeared a few times. DNA of the CDR3: TGTGCCAGCAGTTTACACAATGAGCAGTTCTTC. Translating it yields CASSLHNEQFF. The chain couples TRBV27 to TRBJ2-1; D call uncertain. V was shortened by 2 bases and J by 5 bases, with 1 base between the two germline ends. This CDR3 contains 11 residues. CDR1 and CDR2 (germline): MNHEY, SMNVEV (reference sequence).

In its sample, this clonotype was seen many times. This sequence joins TRBV28 and TRBJ2-7; D not resolved. CDR3 length: 13 amino acids. Germline lookup yields CDR1 MDHEN and CDR2 SYDVKM. V was shortened by 3 bases and J by 3 bases, with 9 bases between the two germline ends. The CDR3 here is CASSLGTFYEQYF. The CDR3 coding sequence is TGTGCCAGCAGTTTGGGCACATTCTACGAGCAGTACTTC.

The V call is TRBV2, the J call TRBJ2-1; D might be TRBD2 (5 bases). Germline values: CDR1 SNHLY, CDR2 FYNNEI. There are 16 residues in the CDR3. Trimming removed 5 bases at V and 4 bases at J, with 18 bases between. The CDR3 protein is CASSRGGSGLYNEQFF. In DNA form, the CDR3 reads TGTGCCAGCAGTCGCGGTGGGAGCGGCCTGTACAATGAGCAGTTCTTC.